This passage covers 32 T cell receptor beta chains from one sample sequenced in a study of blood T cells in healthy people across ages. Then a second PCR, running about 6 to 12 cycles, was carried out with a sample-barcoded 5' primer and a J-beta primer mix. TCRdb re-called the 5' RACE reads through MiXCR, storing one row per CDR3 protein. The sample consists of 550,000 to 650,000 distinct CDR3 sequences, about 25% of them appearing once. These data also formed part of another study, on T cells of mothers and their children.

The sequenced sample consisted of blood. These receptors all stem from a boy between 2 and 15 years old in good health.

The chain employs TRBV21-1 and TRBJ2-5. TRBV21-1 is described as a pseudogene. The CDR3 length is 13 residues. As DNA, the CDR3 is TGTGCCAGCAGCAAATCGGACGCGGAAGTGCAGTACTTC. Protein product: CASSKSDAEVQYF.

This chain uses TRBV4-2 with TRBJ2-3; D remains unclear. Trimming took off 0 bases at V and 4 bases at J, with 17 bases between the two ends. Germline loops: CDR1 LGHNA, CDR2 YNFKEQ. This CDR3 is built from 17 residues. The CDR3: CASSQDGTGRVADTQYF. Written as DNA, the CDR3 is TGTGCCAGCAGCCAAGATGGAACGGGCCGGGTGGCAGATACGCAGTATTTT.

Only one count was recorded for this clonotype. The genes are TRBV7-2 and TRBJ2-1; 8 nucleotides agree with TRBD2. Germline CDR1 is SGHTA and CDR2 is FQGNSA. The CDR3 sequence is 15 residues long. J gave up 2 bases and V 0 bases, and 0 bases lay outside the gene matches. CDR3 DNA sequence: TGTGCCAGCAGCTTAGCGGGACTAGCCTACAATGAGCAGTTCTTC. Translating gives CASSLAGLAYNEQFF.

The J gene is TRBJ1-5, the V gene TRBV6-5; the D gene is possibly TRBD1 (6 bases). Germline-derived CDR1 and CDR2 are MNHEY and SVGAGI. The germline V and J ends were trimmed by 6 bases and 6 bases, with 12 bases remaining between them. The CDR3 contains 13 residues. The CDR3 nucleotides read TGTGCCAGCAGAAGGGGGGTGTCTCAGCCCCAGCATTTT. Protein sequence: CASRRGVSQPQHF.

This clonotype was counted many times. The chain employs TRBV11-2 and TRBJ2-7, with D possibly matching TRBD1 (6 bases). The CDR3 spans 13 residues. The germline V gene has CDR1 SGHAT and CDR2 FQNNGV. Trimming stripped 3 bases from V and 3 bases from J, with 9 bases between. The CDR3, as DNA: TGTGCCAGCAGCTTGTTACAGGGCTACGAGCAGTACTTC. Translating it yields CASSLLQGYEQYF.

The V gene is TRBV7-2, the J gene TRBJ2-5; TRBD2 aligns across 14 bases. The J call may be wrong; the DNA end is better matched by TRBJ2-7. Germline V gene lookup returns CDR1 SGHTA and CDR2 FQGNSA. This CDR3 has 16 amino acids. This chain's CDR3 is CASSLRLAGGPYEQYF. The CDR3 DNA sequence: TGTGCCAGCAGCCTGAGACTAGCGGGGGGGCCCTACGAGCAGTACTTC.

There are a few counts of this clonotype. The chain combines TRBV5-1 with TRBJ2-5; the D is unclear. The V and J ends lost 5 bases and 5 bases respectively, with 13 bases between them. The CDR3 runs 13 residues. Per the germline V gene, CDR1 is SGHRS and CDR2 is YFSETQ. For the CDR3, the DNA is TGCGCCAGCAGTGAGGCAACTGGGGAGACCCAGTACTTC. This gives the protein CASSEATGETQYF.

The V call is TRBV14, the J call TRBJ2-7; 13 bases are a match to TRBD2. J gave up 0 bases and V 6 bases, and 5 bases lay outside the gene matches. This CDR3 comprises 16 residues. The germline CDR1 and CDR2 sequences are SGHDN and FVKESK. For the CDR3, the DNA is TGTGCCAGCAGGAGGGGACTAGCGGGGAGCTCCTACGAGCAGTACTTC. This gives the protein CASRRGLAGSSYEQYF.

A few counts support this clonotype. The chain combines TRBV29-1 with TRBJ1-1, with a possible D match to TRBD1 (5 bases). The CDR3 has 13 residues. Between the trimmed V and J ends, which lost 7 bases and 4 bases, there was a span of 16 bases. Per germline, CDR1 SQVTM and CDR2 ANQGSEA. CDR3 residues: CSATVGEGTEAFF. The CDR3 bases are TGCAGCGCCACCGTGGGGGAGGGCACTGAAGCTTTCTTT.

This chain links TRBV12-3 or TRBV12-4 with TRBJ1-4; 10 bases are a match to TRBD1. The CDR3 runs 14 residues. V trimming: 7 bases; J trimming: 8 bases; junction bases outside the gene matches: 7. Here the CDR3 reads CASTDGTGVEKLFF. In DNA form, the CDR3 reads TGTGCCAGCACCGACGGGACAGGGGTAGAAAAACTGTTTTTT.

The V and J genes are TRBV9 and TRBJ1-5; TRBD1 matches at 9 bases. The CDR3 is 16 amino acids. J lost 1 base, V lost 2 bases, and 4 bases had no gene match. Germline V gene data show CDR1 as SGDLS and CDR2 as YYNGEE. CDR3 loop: CASSVHRGLSNQPQHF. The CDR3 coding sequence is TGTGCCAGCAGCGTTCACAGGGGGCTAAGCAATCAGCCCCAGCATTTT.

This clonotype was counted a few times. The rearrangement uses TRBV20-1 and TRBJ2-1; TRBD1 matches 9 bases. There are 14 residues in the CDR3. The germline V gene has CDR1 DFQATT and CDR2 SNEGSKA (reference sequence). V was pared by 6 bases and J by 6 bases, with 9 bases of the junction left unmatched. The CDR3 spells CSASTGGAGNEQFF. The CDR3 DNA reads TGCAGTGCCTCAACAGGGGGCGCAGGCAATGAGCAGTTCTTC.

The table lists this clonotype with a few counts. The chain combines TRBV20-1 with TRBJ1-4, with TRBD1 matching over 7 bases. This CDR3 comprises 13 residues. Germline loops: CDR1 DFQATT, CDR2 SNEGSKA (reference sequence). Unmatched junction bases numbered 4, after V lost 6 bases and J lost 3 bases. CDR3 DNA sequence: TGCAGTGCCATAGGGACAGCTAATGAAAAACTGTTTTTT. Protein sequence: CSAIGTANEKLFF.

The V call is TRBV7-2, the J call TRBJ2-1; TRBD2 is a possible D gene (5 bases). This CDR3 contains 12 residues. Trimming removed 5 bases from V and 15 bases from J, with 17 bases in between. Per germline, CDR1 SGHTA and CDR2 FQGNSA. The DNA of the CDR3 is TGTGCCAGCAGCCTGGAGAGGGTGATTCCGTTCTTC. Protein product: CASSLERVIPFF.

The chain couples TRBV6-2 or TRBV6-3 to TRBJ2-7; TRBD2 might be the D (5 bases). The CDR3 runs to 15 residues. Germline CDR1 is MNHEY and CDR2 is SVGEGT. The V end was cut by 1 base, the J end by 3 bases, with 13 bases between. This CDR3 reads CASSYYGRSVYEQYF. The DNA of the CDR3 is TGTGCCAGCAGTTACTATGGGAGATCTGTCTACGAGCAGTACTTC.

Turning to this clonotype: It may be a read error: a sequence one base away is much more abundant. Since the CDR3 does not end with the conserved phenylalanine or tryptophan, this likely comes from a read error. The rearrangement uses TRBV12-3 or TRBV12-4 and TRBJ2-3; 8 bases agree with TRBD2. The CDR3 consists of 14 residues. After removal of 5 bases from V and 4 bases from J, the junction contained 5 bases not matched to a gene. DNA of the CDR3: TGTGCCAGCAGTGGCTTAGCGGGGTCAGATACGCAGTATTCT. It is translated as CASSGLAGSDTQYS.

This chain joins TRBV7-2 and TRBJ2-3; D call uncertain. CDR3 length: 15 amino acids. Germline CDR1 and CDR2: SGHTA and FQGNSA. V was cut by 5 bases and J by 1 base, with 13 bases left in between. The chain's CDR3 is CASSTARVGTDTQYF. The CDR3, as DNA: TGTGCCAGCAGCACCGCAAGGGTGGGCACAGATACGCAGTATTTT.

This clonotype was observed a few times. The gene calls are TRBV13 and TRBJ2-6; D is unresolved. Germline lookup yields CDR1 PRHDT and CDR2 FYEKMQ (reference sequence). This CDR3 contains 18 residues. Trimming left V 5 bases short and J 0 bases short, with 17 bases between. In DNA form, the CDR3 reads TGTGCCAGCAGCACTATCGTTAAGGATCGCTCTGGGGCCAACGTCCTGACTTTC. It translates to CASSTIVKDRSGANVLTF.

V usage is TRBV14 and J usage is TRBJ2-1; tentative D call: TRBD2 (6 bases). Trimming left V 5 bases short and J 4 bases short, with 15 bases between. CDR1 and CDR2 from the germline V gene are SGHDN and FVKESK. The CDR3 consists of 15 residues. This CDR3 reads CASSKWGVVYNEQFF. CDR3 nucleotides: TGTGCCAGCAGCAAATGGGGGGTCGTATACAATGAGCAGTTCTTC.

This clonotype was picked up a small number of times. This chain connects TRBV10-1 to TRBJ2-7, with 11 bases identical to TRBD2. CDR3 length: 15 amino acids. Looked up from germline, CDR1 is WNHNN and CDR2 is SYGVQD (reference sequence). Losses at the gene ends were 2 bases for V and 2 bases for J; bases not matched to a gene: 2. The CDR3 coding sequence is TGCGCCAGCAGTGAGATTAGCGGGAGGGCCTACGAGCAGTACTTC. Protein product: CASSEISGRAYEQYF.

CDR3 DNA sequence: TGCAGTGCTTCTCGGGCCAGGGACACGTGGGAGACCCAGTACTTC. Protein product: CSASRARDTWETQYF. This chain connects TRBV20-1 to TRBJ2-5, with D possibly TRBD1 on 6 matching bases. Germline CDR1 DFQATT, CDR2 SNEGSKA (reference sequence). Deletions cut 5 bases from V and 5 bases from J, with 21 bases between. The CDR3 is 15 amino acids.

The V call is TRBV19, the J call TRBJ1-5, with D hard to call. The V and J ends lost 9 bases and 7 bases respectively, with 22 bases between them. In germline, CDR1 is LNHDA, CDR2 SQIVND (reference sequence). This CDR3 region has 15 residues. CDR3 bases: TGTGCCAGCGCCCCCTCCTCGGGCTCTTTGCAGCCCCAGCATTTT. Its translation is CASAPSSGSLQPQHF. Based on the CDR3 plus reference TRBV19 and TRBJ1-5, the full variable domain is DGGITQSPKYLFRKEGQNVTLSCEQNLNHDAMYWYRQDPGQGLRLIYYSQIVNDFQKGDIAEGYSVSREKKESFPLTVTSAQKNPTAFYLCASAPSSGSLQPQHFGDGTRLSIL.

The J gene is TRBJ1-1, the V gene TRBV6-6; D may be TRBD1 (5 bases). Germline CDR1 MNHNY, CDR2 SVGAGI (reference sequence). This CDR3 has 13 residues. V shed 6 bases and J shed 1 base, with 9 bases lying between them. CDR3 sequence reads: CASRPDRNTEAFF. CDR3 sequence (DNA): TGTGCCAGCAGACCCGACAGGAACACTGAAGCTTTCTTT.

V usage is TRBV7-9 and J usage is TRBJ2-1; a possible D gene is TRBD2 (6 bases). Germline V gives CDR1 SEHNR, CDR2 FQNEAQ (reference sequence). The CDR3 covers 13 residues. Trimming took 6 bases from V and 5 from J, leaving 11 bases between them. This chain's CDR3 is CASRVAADNEQFF. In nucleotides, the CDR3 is TGTGCCAGCAGAGTAGCGGCGGACAATGAGCAGTTCTTC.

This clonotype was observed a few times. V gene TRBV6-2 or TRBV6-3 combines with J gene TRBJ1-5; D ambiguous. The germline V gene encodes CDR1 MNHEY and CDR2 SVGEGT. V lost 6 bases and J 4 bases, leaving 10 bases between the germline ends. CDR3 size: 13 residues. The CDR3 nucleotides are TGTGCCAGCAGCTACGACGGGAATCAGCCCCAGCATTTT. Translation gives CASSYDGNQPQHF.

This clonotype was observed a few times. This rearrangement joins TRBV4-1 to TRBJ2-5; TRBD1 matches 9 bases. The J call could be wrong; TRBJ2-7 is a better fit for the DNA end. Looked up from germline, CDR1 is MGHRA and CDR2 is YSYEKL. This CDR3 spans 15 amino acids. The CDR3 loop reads CASSAGTGNFYEQYF. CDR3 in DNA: TGCGCCAGCAGTGCCGGGACAGGGAATTTCTACGAGCAGTACTTC.

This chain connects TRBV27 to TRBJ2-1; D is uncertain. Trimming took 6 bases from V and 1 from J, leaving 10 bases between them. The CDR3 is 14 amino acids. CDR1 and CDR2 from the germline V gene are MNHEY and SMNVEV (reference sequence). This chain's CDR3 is CASRDTGSYNEQFF. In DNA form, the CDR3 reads TGTGCCAGCAGAGACACCGGATCCTACAATGAGCAGTTCTTC.

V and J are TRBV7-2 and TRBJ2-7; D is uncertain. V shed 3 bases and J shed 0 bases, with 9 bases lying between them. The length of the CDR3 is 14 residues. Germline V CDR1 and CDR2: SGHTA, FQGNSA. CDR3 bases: TGTGCCAGCAGCTTGTCACTACTCTCCTACGAGCAGTACTTC. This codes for CASSLSLLSYEQYF. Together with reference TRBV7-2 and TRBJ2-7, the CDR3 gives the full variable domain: GAGVSQSPSNKVTEKGKDVELRCDPISGHTALYWYRQSLGQGLEFLIYFQGNSAPDKSGLPSDRFSAERTGGSVSTLTIQRTQQEDSAVYLCASSLSLLSYEQYFGPGTRLTVT.

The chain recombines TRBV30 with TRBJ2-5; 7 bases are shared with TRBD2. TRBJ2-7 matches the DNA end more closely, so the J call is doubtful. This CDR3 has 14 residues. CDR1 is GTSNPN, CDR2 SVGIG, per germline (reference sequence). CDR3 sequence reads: CAWNVGGPTYEQYF. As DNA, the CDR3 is TGTGCCTGGAATGTGGGAGGGCCTACCTACGAGCAGTACTTC.

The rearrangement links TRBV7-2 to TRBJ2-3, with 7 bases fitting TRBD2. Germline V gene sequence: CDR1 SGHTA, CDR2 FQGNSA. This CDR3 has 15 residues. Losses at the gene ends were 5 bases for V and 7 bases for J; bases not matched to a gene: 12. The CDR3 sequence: CASSPTGLGAYTQYF. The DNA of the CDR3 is TGTGCCAGCAGCCCCACCGGACTAGGGGCTTATACGCAGTATTTT.

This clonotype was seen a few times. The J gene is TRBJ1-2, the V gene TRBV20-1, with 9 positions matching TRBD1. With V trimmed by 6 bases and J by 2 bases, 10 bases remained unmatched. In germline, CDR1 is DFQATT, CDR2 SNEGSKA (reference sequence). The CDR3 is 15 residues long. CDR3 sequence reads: CSAPRKGQGNYGYTF. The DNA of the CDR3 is TGCAGTGCCCCTCGAAAAGGACAGGGGAACTATGGCTACACCTTC.

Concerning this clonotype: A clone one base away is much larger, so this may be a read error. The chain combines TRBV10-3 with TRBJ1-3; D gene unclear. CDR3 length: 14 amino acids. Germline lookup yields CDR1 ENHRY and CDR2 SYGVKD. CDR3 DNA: TGTGCCATCGGGTTCGGGCACTCTGGAAACACCATATGTTTT. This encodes CAIGFGHSGNTICF.